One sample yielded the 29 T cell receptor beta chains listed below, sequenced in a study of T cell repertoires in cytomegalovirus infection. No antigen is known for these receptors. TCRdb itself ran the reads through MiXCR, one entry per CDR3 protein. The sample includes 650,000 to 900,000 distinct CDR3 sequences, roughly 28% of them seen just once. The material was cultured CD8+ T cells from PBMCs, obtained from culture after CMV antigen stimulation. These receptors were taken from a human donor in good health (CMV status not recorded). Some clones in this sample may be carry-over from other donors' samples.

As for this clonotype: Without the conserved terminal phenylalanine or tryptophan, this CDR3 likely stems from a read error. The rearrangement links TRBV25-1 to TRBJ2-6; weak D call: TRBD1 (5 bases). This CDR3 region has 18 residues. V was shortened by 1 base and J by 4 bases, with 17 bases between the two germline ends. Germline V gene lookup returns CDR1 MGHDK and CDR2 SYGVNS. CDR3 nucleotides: TGTGCCAGCAGTGAATCTAGGAGTAAGGGGCCGGGGGCCAACGTCCTGACTTAC. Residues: CASSESRSKGPGANVLTY.

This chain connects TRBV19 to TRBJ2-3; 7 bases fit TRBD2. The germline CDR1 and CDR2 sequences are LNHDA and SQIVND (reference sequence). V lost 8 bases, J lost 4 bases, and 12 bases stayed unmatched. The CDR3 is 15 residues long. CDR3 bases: TGTGCCAGTGGCTCGCGGGGGAAATCCTCAGATACGCAGTATTTT. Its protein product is CASGSRGKSSDTQYF.

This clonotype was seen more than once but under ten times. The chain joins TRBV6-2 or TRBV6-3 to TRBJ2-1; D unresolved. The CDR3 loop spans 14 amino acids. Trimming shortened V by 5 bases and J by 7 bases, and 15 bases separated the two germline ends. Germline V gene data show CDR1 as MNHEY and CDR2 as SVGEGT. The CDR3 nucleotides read TGTGCCAGCAGTCCCCGGGTCTTCCCAAATGAGCAGTTCTTC. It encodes CASSPRVFPNEQFF.

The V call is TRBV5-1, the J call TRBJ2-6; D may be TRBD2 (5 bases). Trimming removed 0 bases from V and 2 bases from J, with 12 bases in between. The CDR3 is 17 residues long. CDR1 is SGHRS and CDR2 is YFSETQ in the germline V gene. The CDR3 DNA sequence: TGCGCCAGCAGCTTGGCCGGTCAGGAGGCTGGGGCCAACGTCCTGACTTTC. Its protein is CASSLAGQEAGANVLTF.

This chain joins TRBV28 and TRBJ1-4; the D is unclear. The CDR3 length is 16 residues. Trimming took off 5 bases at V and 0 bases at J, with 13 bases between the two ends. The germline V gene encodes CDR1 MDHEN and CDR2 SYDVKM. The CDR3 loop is CASSTPTLATNEKLFF. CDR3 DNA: TGTGCCAGCAGTACCCCGACGCTTGCAACTAATGAAAAACTGTTTTTT.

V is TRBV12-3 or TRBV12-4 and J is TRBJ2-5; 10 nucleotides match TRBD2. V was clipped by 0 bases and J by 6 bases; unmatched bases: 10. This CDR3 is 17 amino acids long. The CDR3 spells CASSLAFGTSAMKTQYF. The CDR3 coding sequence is TGTGCCAGCAGTTTAGCATTCGGGACTAGCGCGATGAAGACCCAGTACTTC.

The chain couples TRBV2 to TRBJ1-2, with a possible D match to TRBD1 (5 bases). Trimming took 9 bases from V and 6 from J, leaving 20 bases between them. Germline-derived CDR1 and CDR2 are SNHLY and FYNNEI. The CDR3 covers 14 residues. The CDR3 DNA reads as TGTGCCAGTGGGACGGAGTCCTATAGAGATGGCTACACCTTC. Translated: CASGTESYRDGYTF.

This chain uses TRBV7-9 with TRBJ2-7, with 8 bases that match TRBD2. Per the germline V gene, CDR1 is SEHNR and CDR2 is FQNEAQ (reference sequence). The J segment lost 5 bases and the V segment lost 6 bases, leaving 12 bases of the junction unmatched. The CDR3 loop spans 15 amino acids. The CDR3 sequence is CASSPSGGASDEQYF. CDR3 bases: TGTGCCAGCAGTCCCTCGGGGGGGGCATCAGACGAGCAGTACTTC. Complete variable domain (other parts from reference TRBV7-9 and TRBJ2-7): DTGVSQNPRHKITKRGQNVTFRCDPISEHNRLYWYRQTLGQGPEFLTYFQNEAQLEKSRLLSDRFSAERPKGSFSTLEIQRTEQGDSAMYLCASSPSGGASDEQYFGPGTRLTVT.

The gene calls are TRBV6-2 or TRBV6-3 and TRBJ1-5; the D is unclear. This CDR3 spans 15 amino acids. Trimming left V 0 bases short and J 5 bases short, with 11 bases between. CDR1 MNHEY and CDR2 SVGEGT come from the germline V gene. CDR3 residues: CASSYSNGEDQPQHF. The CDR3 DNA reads TGTGCCAGCAGTTACTCGAATGGGGAGGATCAGCCCCAGCATTTT.

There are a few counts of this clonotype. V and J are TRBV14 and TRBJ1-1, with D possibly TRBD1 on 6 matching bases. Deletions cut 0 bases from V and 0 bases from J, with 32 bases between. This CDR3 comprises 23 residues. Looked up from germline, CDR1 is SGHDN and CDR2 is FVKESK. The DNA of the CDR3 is TGTGCCAGCAGCCAAGATCTGGGCCCCGGGGGCGGACTCGTGGATATGTTGAACACTGAAGCTTTCTTT. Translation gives CASSQDLGPGGGLVDMLNTEAFF.

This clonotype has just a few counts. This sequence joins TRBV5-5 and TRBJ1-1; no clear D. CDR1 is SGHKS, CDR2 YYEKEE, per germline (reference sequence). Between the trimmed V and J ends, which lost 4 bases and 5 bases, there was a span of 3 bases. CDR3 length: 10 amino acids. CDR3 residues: CASSITEAFF. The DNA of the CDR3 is TGTGCCAGCAGCATTACTGAAGCTTTCTTT.

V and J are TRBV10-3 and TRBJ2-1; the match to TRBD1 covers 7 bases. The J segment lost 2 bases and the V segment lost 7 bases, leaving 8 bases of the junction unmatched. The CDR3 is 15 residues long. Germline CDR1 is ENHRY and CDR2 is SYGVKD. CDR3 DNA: TGTGCCATCACCCCAGACAGGGCTACCTACAATGAGCAGTTCTTC. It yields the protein CAITPDRATYNEQFF.

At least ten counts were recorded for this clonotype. CDR3 nucleotide sequence: TGTGCCAGCAGTTTGGGACAGAAAAATTCACCCCTCCACTTT. Protein sequence: CASSLGQKNSPLHF. The chain employs TRBV12-3 or TRBV12-4 and TRBJ1-6; TRBD1 matches at 7 bases. The J segment lost 7 bases and the V segment lost 3 bases, leaving 3 bases of the junction unmatched. The CDR3 loop spans 14 amino acids.

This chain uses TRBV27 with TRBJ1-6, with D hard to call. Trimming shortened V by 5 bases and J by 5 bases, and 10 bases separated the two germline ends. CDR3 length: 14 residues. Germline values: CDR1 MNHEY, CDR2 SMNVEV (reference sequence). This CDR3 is CASSPGSDNSPLHF. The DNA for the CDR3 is TGTGCCAGCAGTCCGGGGTCCGATAATTCACCCCTCCACTTT.

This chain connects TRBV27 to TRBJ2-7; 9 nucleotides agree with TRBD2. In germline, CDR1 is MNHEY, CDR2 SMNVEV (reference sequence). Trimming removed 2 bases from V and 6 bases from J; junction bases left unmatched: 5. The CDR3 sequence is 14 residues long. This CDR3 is CASSLQAGGSEQYV. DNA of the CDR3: TGTGCCAGCAGTTTACAAGCGGGGGGTTCCGAGCAGTACGTC.

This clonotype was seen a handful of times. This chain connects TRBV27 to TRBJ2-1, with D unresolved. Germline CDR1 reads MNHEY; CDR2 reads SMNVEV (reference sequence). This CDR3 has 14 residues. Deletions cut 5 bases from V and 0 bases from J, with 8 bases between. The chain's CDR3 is CASSPNLSYNEQFF. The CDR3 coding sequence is TGTGCCAGCAGTCCTAATCTCTCCTACAATGAGCAGTTCTTC.

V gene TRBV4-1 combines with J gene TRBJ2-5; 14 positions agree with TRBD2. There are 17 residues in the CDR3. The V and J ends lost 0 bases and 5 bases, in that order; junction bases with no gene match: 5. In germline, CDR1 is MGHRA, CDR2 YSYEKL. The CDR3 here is CASSQDGGLAGDETQYF. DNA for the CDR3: TGCGCCAGCAGCCAAGATGGGGGACTAGCGGGGGACGAGACCCAGTACTTC.

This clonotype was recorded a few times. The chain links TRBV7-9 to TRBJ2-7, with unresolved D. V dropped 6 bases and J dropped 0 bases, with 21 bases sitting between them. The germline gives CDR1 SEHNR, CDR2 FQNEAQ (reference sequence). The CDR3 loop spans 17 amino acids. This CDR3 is CASSNPAGGPRSYEQYF. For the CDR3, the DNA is TGTGCCAGCAGTAATCCAGCAGGCGGACCGCGCTCCTACGAGCAGTACTTC.

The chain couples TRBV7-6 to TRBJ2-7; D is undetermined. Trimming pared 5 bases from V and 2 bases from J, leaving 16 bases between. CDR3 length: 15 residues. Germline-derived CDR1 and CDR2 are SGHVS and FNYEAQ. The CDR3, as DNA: TGTGCCAGCAGCCGAATACGTGGCCCCACCTACGAGCAGTACTTC. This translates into CASSRIRGPTYEQYF.

In nucleotides, the CDR3 is TGTGCCAGCAGCTTAGCCCCGGGGGTTCAAGAGACCCAGTACTTC. It encodes CASSLAPGVQETQYF. The chain has TRBV7-3 and TRBJ2-5, with D possibly matching TRBD2 (6 bases). The V gene's germline CDR1 is SGHTA and CDR2 FQGTGA. Trimming removed 2 bases at V and 2 bases at J, with 12 bases between. The CDR3 loop spans 15 amino acids.

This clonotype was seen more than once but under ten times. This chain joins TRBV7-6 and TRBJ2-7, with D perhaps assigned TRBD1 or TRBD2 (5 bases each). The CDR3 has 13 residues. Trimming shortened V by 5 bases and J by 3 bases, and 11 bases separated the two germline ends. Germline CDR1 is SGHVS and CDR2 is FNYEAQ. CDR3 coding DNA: TGTGCCAGCAGCGTATCTGGGGGCTACGAGCAGTACTTC. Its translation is CASSVSGGYEQYF. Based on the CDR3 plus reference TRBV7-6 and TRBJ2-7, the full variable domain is GAGVSQSPRYKVTKRGQDVALRCDPISGHVSLYWYRQALGQGPEFLTYFNYEAQQDKSGLPNDRFSAERPEGSISTLTIQRTEQRDSAMYRCASSVSGGYEQYFGPGTRLTVT.

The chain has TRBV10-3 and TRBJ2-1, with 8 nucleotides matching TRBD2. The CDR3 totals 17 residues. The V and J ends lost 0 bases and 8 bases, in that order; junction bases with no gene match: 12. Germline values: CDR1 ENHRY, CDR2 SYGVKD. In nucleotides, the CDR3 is TGTGCCATCAGTGAGTCGGGGCGTGAGGCGGGGGGCTATGAGCAGTTCTTC. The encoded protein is CAISESGREAGGYEQFF.

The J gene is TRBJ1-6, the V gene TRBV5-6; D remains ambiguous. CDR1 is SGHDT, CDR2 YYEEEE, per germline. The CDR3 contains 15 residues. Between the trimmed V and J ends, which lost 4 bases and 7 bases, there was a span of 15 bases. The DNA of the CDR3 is TGTGCCAGCAGCGGCCGGGGAGGGAGAAATTCACCCCTCCACTTT. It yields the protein CASSGRGGRNSPLHF.

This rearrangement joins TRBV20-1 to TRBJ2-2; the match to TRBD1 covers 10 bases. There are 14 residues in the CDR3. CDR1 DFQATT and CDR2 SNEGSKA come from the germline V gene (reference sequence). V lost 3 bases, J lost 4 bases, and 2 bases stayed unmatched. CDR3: CSARDRGSTGELFF. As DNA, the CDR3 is TGCAGTGCTAGGGACAGGGGGTCCACCGGGGAGCTGTTTTTT.

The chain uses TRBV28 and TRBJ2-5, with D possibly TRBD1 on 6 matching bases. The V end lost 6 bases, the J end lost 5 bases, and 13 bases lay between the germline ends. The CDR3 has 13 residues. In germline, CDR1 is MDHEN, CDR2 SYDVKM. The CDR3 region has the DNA TGTGCCAGCAGCTATACAGGGATGGAGACCCAGTACTTC. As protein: CASSYTGMETQYF.

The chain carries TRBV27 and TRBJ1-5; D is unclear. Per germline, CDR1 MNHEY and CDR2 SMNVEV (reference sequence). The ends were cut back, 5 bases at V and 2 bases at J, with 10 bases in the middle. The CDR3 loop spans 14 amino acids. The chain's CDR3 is CASSPRRGNQPQHF. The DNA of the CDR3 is TGTGCCAGCAGTCCCCGACGGGGCAATCAGCCCCAGCATTTT.

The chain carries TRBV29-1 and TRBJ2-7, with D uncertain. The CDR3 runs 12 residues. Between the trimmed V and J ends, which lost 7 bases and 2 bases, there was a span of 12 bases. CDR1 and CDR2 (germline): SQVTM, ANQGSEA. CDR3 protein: CSAKTGPYEQYV. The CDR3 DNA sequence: TGCAGCGCCAAAACGGGTCCCTACGAGCAGTACGTC.

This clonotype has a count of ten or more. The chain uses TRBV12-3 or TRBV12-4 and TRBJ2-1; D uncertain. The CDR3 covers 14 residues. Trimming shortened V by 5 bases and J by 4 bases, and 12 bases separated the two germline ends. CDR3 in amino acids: CASSQAGNYNEQFF. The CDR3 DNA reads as TGTGCCAGCAGTCAGGCTGGGAATTACAATGAGCAGTTCTTC.

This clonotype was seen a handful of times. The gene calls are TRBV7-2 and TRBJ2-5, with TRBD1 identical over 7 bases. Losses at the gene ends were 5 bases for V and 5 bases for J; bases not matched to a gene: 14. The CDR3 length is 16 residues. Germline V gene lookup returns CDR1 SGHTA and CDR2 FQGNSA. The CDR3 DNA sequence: TGTGCCAGCAGCCCGGGGTGGTCAGGGGGACGGGAGACCCAGTACTTC. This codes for CASSPGWSGGRETQYF.